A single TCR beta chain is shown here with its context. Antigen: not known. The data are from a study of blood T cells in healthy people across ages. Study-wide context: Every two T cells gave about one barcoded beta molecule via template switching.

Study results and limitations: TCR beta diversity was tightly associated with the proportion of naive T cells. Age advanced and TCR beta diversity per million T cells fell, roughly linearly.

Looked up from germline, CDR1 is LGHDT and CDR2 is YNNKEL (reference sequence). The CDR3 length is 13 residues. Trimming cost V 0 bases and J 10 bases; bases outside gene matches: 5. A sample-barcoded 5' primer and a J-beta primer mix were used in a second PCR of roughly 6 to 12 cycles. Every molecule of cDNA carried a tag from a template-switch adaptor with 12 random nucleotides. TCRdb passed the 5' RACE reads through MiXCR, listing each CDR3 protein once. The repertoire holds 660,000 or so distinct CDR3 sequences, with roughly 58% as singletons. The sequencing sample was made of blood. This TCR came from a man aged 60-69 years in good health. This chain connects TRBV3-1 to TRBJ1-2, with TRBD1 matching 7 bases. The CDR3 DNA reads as TGTGCCAGCAGCCAAGAAGACAGGGCCCACTACACCTTC. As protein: CASSQEDRAHYTF. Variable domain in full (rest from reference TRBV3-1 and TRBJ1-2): DTAVSQTPKYLVTQMGNDKSIKCEQNLGHDTMYWYKQDSKKFLKIMFSYNNKELIINETVPNRFSPKSPDKAHLNLHINSLELGDSAVYFCASSQEDRAHYTFGSGTRLTVV.